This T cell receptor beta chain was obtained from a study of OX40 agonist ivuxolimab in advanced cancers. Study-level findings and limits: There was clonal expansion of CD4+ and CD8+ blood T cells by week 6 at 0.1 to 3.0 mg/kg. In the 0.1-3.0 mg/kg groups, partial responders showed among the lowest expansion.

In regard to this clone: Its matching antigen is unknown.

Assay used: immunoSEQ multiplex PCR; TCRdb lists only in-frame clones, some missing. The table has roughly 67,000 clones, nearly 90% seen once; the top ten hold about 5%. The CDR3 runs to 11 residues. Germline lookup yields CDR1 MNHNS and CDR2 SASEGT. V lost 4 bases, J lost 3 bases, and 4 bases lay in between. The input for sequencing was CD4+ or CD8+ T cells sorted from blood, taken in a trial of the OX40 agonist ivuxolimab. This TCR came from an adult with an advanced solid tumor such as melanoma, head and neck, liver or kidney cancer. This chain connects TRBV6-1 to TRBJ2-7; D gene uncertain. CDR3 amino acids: CASSVRYEQYF. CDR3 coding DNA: TGTGCCAGCAGTGTTCGCTACGAGCAGTACTTC.